This T cell receptor beta chain was sequenced during a study of blood T cell dynamics during melanoma immunotherapy. Time point denoted: pre-treatment baseline. Losses at the gene ends were 1 base for V and 6 bases for J; bases not matched to a gene: 1. Per germline, CDR1 SGHVS and CDR2 FNYEAQ. The CDR3 totals 13 residues. Generated by immunoSEQ multiplex PCR, the TCRdb table keeps only in-frame clones and is missing some. The profile shows under 7,000 clones, 92% of them singletons. Sequencing used cell-free DNA from blood, obtained from a patient treated with checkpoint blockade. This receptor was obtained from a human donor with melanoma. The rearrangement uses TRBV7-6 and TRBJ1-2, with 8 bases aligning to TRBD1. CDR3 in DNA: TGTGCCAGCAGCTTAGGGACAGGGCATGGCTACACCTTC. This gives the protein CASSLGTGHGYTF. Looking up the rest from reference TRBV7-6 and TRBJ1-2 gives the full variable domain: GAGVSQSPRYKVTKRGQDVALRCDPISGHVSLYWYRQALGQGPEFLTYFNYEAQQDKSGLPNDRFSAERPEGSISTLTIQRTEQRDSAMYRCASSLGTGHGYTFGSGTRLTVV.